The next 2 T cell receptor beta chains were all read from a single sample in a study of long-term antiretroviral therapy in people with HIV. Assay version v3.0 of immunoSEQ was used, and it was run at survey level. The method was immunoSEQ multiplex PCR; TCRdb's version includes in-frame clones alone and lacks a portion of them. The sample holds about 22,000 clones, around 85% seen once. Sequences were derived from unsorted PBMCs, sampled 1.6 years after starting antiretroviral therapy. The receptors come from a man in his forties with HIV.

V usage is TRBV5-8 and J usage is TRBJ2-7; no clear D. V lost 0 bases and J 2 bases, leaving 9 bases between the germline ends. The length of the CDR3 is 14 residues. CDR1 and CDR2 (germline): SGHTS, YDEGEE. CDR3 sequence (DNA): TGTGCCAGCAGCTTGGCTACCCTAACCTACGAGCAGTACTTC. Protein: CASSLATLTYEQYF.

The rearrangement joins TRBV5-1 to TRBJ2-3; the D gene is possibly TRBD1 (5 bases). Germline V gives CDR1 SGHRS, CDR2 YFSETQ. The CDR3 is 16 residues long. The V end was cut by 0 bases, the J end by 0 bases, with 11 bases between. CDR3 nucleotide sequence: TGCGCCAGCAGCTTGGGGGGCAGGGCTAGCACAGATACGCAGTATTTT. The encoded protein is CASSLGGRASTDTQYF.